This TCR beta chain was identified in a study of cytomegalovirus exposure and HLA in healthy donors. General study findings and limits: The likely explanation for a cluster of highly shared sequence variants was sequencing artifact. At a 0.05 false discovery rate, a later analysis found 18,000 or so TCR beta sequences to be associated with HLA alleles. Whilst most TCR sequences proved rare, a subset of public TCRs occurred across many donors.

PCR involved 60 Vbeta and 13 Jbeta primers. Sequenced by immunoSEQ multiplex PCR; TCRdb stores in-frame clones only, minus some. The data contain fewer than 250,000 clones, roughly four fifths of them singletons. Germline CDR1 is SGHTA and CDR2 is FQGNSA. CDR3 length equals 15 residues. V shed 4 bases, J shed 8 bases, and the junction held 10 bases outside the gene matches. This clone has only a few counts. The antigen remains unidentified. The specimen was PBMCs. The chain links TRBV7-2 to TRBJ1-4, with 7 positions matching TRBD1. This receptor was taken from a girl aged 10-17 years in good health and CMV-seronegative. This CDR3 is CASSSPTGLSEKLFF. DNA for the CDR3: TGTGCCAGCAGCTCGCCGACAGGGCTTAGCGAAAAACTGTTTTTT.